The sequence of this TCR beta chain was determined in a study of neurological immune-mediated disorders. Unsorted libraries used 2 million PBMCs kept at -80 degrees C. Ten or more counts support this clonotype. CDR3 length equals 15 residues. Trimming removed 0 bases at V and 4 bases at J, with 11 bases between. CDR1 is SGHDT, CDR2 YYEEEE, per germline. TCRdb reanalysed the 5' RACE reads using MiXCR and keeps one entry per CDR3 protein. Among about 71,000 distinct CDR3 sequences listed, 3.5% to 5.5% were seen once. V usage is TRBV5-6 and J usage is TRBJ1-5, with D unresolved. The receptor was derived from a man aged 25 to 40 with multiple sclerosis. Sequenced input: PBMCs. The CDR3 nucleotides read TGTGCCAGCAGCTTGGCCGGGCAGAGAAATCAGCCCCAGCATTTT. This translates into CASSLAGQRNQPQHF. Based on the CDR3 plus reference TRBV5-6 and TRBJ1-5, the full variable domain is DAGVTQSPTHLIKTRGQQVTLRCSPKSGHDTVSWYQQALGQGPQFIFQYYEEEERQRGNFPDRFSGHQFPNYSSELNVNALLLGDSALYLCASSLAGQRNQPQHFGDGTRLSIL.